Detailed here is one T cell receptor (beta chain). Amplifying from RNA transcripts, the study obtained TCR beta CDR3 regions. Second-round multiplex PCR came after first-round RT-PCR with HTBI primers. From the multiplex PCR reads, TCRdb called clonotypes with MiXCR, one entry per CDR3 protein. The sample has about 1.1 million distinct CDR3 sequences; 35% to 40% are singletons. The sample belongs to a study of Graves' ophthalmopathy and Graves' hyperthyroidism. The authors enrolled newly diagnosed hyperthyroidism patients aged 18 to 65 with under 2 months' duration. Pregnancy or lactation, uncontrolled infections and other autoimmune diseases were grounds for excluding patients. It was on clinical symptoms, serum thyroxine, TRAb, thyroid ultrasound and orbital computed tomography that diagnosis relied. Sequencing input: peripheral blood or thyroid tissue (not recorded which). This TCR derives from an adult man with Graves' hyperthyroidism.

The CDR3 bases are TGTGCCAGCAGCCCCTGGACGGGGGGCGAGGAAAAACTGTTTTTT. As protein: CASSPWTGGEEKLFF. This sequence joins TRBV7-9 and TRBJ1-4, with D possibly being TRBD1 (6 bases). CDR1 and CDR2 (germline): SEHNR, FQNEAQ (reference sequence). CDR3 size: 15 residues. V was pared by 5 bases and J by 8 bases, with 18 bases between.